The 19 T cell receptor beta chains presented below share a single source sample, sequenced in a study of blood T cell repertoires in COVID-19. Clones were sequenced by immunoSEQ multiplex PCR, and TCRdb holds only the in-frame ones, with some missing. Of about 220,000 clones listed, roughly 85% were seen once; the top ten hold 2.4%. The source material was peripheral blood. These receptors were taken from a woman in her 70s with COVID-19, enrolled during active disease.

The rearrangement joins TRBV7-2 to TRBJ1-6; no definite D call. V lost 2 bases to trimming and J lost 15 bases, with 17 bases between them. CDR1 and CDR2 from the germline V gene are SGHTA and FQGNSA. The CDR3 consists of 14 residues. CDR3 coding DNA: TGTGCCAGCAGCTTAAGCCGGGTCTCTTGGAACCTCCACTTT. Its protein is CASSLSRVSWNLHF.

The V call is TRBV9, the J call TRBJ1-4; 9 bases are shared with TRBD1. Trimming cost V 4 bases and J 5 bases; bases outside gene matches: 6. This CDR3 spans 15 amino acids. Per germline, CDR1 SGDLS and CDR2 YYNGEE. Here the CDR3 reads CASSLRTGANEKLFF. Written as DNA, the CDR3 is TGTGCCAGCAGCCTACGGACAGGGGCGAATGAAAAACTGTTTTTT.

This CDR3 is CASSVGGTGAPQETQYF. The DNA of the CDR3 is TGTGCCAGCAGCGTAGGTGGGACAGGGGCGCCTCAAGAGACCCAGTACTTC. The chain joins TRBV9 to TRBJ2-5, with 10 bases identical to TRBD1. Germline values: CDR1 SGDLS, CDR2 YYNGEE. The J segment lost 2 bases and the V segment lost 0 bases, leaving 7 bases of the junction unmatched. This CDR3 is 17 amino acids long. The variable domain in full, with the rest retrieved from reference TRBV9 and TRBJ2-5, is DSGVTQTPKHLITATGQRVTLRCSPRSGDLSVYWYQQSLDQGLQFLIQYYNGEERAKGNILERFSAQQFPDLHSELNLSSLELGDSALYFCASSVGGTGAPQETQYFGPGTRLLVL.

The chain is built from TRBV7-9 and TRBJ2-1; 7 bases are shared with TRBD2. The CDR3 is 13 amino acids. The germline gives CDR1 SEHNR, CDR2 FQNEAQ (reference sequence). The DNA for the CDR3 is TGTGTCGGGGAAGGGAGGGTTAAAGATGAGCAGTTCTTC. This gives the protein CVGEGRVKDEQFF.

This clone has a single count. The CDR3: CASSFGAAGVFEQYF. DNA of the CDR3: TGTGCCAGCAGCTTCGGAGCAGCGGGAGTTTTCGAGCAGTACTTC. V usage is TRBV11-2 and J usage is TRBJ2-7; 8 bases fit TRBD2. Trimming at V came to 3 bases and at J to 6 bases, leaving 10 bases not matched to a gene. Germline V lookup: CDR1 SGHAT, CDR2 FQNNGV. This CDR3 has 15 residues.

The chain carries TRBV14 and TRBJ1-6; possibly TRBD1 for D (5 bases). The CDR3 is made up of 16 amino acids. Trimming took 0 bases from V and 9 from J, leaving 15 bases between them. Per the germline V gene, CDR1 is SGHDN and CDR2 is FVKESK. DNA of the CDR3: TGTGCCAGCAGCCAAGATCTCGTCAGGGTCGGTTCACCCCTCCACTTT. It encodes CASSQDLVRVGSPLHF.

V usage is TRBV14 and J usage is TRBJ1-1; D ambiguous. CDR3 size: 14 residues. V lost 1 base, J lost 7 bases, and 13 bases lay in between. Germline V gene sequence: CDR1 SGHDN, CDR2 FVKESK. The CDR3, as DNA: TGTGCCAGCAGCCAAGTCGGATACAGTAGTGAAGCTTTCTTT. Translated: CASSQVGYSSEAFF.

The CDR3 loop reads CATSGSGGGASRGTEAFF. The DNA of the CDR3 is TGTGCCACCAGCGGGAGTGGAGGGGGCGCCTCTAGAGGCACTGAAGCTTTCTTT. This chain connects TRBV15 to TRBJ1-1; the match to TRBD1 covers 7 bases. Germline CDR1 reads LNHNV; CDR2 reads YYDKDF (reference sequence). The CDR3 is 18 residues long. V gave up 5 bases and J gave up 4 bases; unmatched junction bases: 19.

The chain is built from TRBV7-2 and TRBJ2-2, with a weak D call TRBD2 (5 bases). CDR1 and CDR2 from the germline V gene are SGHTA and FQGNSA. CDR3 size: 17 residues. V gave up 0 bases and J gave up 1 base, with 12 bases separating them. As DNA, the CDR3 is TGTGCCAGCAGCTTAGCCGGGGTAGCGCGGAACACCGGGGAGCTGTTTTTT. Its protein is CASSLAGVARNTGELFF.

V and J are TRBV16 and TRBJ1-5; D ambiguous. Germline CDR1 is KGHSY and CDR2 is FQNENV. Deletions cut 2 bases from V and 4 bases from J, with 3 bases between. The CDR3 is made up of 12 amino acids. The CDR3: CASSQTNQPQHF. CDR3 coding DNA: TGTGCCAGCAGCCAAACTAATCAGCCCCAGCATTTT.

The CDR3 is CASSLAGLAGGVYEQYF. The CDR3 DNA reads as TGTGCCAGCAGCTTAGCCGGACTAGCGGGGGGCGTCTACGAGCAGTACTTC. This chain links TRBV7-9 with TRBJ2-7; 14 positions agree with TRBD2. The trim removed 0 bases at V and 3 bases at J, leaving 4 bases unmatched. The length of the CDR3 is 17 residues. From germline, CDR1 is SEHNR and CDR2 FQNEAQ (reference sequence).

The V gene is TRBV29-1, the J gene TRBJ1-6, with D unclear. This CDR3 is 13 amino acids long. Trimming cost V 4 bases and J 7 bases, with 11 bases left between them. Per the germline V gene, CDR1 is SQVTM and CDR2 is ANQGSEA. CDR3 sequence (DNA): TGCAGCGTTGGCGATAGAAAGAATTCACCCCTCCACTTT. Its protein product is CSVGDRKNSPLHF.

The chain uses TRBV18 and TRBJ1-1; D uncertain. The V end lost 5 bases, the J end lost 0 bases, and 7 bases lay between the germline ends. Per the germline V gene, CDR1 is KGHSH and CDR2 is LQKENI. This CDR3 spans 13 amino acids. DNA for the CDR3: TGTGCCAGCTCAGCCAGCGTGAACACTGAAGCTTTCTTT. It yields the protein CASSASVNTEAFF.

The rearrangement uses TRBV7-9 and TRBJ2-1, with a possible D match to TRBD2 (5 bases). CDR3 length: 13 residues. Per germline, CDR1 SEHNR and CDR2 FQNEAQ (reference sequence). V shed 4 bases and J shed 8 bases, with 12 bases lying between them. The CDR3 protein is CASSSDFNDEQFF. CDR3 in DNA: TGTGCCAGCAGCTCGGACTTTAACGATGAGCAGTTCTTC.

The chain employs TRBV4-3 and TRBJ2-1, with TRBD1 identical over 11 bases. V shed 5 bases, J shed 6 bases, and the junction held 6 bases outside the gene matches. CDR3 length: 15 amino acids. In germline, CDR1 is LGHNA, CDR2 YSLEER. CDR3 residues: CASSVSGTGGNEQFF. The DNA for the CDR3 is TGCGCCAGCAGCGTATCCGGGACAGGGGGCAATGAGCAGTTCTTC.

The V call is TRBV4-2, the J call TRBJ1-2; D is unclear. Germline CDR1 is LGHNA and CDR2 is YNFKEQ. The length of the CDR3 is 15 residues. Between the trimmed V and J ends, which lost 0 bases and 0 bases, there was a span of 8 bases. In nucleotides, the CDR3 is TGTGCCAGCAGCCAAGATCGGGGATCTAACTATGGCTACACCTTC. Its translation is CASSQDRGSNYGYTF.

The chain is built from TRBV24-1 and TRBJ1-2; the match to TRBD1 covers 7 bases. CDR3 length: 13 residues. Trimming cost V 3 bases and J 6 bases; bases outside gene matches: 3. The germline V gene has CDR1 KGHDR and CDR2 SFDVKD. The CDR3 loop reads CATSDKGGDGYTF. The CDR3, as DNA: TGTGCCACCAGTGATAAAGGGGGCGATGGCTACACCTTC.

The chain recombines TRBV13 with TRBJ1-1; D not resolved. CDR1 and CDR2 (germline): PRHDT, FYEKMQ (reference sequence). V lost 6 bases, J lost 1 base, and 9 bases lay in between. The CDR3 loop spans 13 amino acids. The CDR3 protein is CASSRRENTEAFF. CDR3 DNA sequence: TGTGCCAGCAGTCGTCGAGAGAACACTGAAGCTTTCTTT.

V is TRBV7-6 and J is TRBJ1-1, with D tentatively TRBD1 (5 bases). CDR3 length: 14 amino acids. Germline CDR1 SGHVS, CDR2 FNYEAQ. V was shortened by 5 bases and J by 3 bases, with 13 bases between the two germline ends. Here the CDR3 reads CASSPPGGYTEAFF. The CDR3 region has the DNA TGTGCCAGCAGCCCACCGGGGGGATACACTGAAGCTTTCTTT.